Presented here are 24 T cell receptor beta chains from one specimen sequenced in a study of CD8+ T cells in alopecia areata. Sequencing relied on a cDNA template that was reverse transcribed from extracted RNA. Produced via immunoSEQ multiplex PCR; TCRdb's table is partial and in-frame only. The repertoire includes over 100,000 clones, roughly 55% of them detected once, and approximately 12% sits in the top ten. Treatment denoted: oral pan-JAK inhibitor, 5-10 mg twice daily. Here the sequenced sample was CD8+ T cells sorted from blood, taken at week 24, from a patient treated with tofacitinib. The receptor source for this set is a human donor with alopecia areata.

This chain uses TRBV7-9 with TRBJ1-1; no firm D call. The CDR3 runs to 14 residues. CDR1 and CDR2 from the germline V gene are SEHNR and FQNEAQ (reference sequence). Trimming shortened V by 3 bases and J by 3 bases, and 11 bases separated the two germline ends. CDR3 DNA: TGTGCCAGCAGCTTCGCGGGGATGGACACTGAAGCTTTCTTT. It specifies CASSFAGMDTEAFF.

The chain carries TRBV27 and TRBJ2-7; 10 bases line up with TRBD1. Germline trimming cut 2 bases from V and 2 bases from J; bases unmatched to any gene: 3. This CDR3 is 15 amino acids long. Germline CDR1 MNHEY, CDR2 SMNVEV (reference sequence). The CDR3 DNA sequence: TGTGCCAGCAGTTTAGGGGGGACAGGGGCCTACGAGCAGTACTTC. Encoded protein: CASSLGGTGAYEQYF.

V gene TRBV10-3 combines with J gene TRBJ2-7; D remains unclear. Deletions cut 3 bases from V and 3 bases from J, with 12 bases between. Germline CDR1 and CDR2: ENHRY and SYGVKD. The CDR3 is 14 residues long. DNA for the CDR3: TGTGCCATCAGTGAAGAGCAGGCCCACTACGAGCAGTACTTC. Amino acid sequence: CAISEEQAHYEQYF.

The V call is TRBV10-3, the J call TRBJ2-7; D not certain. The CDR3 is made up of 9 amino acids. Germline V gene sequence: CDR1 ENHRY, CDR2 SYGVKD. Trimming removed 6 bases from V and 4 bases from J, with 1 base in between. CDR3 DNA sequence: TGTGCCATCAGATACGAGCAGTACTTC. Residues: CAIRYEQYF.

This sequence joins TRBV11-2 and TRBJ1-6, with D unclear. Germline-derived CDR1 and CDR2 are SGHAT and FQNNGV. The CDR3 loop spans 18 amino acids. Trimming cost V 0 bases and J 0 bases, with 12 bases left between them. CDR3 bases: TGTGCCAGCAGCTTAGAGGGATCAACTCACTCCTATAATTCACCCCTCCACTTT. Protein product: CASSLEGSTHSYNSPLHF.

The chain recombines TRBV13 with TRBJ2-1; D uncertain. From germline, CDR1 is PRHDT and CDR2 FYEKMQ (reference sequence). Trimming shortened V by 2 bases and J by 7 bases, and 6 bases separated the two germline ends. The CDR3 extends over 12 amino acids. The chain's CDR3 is CASSLNGNEQFF. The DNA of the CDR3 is TGTGCCAGCAGCTTAAATGGGAATGAGCAGTTCTTC.

In DNA form, the CDR3 reads TGTGCCTGGAGCCAGCTATCTCCGGCTAATGAAAAACTGTTTTTT. Translating gives CAWSQLSPANEKLFF. This chain connects TRBV30 to TRBJ1-4; D not resolved. The CDR3 is 15 amino acids. The V gene's germline CDR1 is GTSNPN and CDR2 SVGIG (reference sequence). V was clipped by 3 bases and J by 3 bases, with 14 bases between them.

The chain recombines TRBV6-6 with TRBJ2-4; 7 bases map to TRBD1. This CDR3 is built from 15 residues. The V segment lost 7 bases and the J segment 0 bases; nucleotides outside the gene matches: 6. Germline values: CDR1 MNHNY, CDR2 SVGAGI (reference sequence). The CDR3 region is CASKRGDRAKNIQYF. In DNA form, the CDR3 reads TGTGCCAGCAAGAGAGGGGACAGAGCCAAAAACATTCAGTACTTC.

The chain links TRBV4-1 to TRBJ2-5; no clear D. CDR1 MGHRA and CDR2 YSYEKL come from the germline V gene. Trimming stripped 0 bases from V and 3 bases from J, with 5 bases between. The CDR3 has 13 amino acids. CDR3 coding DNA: TGCGCCAGCAGCCAAGATCCAGAAGAGACCCAGTACTTC. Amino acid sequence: CASSQDPEETQYF.

CDR3 residues: CASRPEWNTGELFF. In nucleotides, the CDR3 is TGTGCCAGCCGCCCGGAGTGGAACACCGGGGAGCTGTTTTTT. The chain uses TRBV27 and TRBJ2-2; D uncertain. Germline CDR1 and CDR2: MNHEY and SMNVEV (reference sequence). V lost 8 bases, J lost 1 base, and 11 bases lay in between. CDR3 length: 14 amino acids.

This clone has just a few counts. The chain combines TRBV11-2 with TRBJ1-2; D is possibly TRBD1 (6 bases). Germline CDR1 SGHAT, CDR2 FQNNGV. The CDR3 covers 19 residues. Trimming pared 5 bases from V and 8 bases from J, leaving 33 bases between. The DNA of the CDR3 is TGTGCCAGCAGCCCCTTAACCTCGGGACACGCGGGAGTCCTATGGGGCTACACCTTC. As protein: CASSPLTSGHAGVLWGYTF. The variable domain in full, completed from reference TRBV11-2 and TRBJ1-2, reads EAGVAQSPRYKIIEKRQSVAFWCNPISGHATLYWYQQILGQGPKLLIQFQNNGVVDDSQLPKDRFSAERLKGVDSTLKIQPAKLEDSAVYLCASSPLTSGHAGVLWGYTFGSGTRLTVV.

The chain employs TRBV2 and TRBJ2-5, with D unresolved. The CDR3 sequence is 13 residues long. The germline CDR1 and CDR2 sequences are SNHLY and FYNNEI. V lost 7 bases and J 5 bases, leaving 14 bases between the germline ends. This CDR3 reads CASNEPPAETQYF. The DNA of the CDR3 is TGTGCCAGCAATGAGCCCCCCGCGGAGACCCAGTACTTC.

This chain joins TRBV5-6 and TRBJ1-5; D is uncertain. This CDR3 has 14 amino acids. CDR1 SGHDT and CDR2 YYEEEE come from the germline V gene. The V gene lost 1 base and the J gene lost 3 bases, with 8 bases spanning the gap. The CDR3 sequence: CASSLLGHNQPQHF. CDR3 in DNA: TGTGCCAGCAGCTTGCTGGGCCACAATCAGCCCCAGCATTTT.

The CDR3 DNA sequence: TGTGCCAGCAGCACCGGAATGAACACCGGGGAGCTGTTTTTT. Residues: CASSTGMNTGELFF. V and J are TRBV13 and TRBJ2-2; unclear D gene. Germline V gene sequence: CDR1 PRHDT, CDR2 FYEKMQ (reference sequence). The CDR3 covers 14 residues. V shed 5 bases and J shed 1 base, with 8 bases lying between them.

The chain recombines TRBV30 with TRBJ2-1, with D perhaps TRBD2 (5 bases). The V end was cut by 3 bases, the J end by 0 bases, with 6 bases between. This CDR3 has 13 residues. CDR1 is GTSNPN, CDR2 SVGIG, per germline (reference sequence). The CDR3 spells CAWSGVSYNEQFF. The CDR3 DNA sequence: TGTGCCTGGAGCGGGGTCTCCTACAATGAGCAGTTCTTC.

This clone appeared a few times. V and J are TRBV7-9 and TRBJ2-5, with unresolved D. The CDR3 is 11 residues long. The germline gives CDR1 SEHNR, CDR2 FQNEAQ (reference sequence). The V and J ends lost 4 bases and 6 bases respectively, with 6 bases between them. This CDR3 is CASSSGKTQYF. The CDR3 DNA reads TGTGCCAGCAGCTCTGGGAAGACCCAGTACTTC.

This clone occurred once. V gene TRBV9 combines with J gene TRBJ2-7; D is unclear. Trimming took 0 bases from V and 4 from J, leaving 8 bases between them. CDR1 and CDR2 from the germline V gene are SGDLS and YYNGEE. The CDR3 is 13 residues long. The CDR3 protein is CASSVAPSYEQYF. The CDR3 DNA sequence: TGTGCCAGCAGCGTAGCCCCATCGTACGAGCAGTACTTC.

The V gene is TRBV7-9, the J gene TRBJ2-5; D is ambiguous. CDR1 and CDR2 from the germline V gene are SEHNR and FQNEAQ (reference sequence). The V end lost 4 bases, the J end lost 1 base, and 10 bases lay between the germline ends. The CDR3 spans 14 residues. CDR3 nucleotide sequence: TGTGCCAGCAGCTCCAGTGTATCCCAAGAGACCCAGTACTTC. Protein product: CASSSSVSQETQYF.

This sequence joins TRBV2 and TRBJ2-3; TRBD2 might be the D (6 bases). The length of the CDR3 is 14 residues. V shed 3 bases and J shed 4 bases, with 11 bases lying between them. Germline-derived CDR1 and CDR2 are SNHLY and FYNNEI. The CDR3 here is CASSERWGADTQYF. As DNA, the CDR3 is TGTGCCAGCAGTGAGAGGTGGGGGGCAGATACGCAGTATTTT.

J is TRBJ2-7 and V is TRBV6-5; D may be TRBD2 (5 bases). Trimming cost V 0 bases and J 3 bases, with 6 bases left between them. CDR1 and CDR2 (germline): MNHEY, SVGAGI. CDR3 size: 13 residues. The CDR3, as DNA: TGTGCCAGCAGTTACTCGGAGGACTACGAGCAGTACTTC. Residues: CASSYSEDYEQYF.

In nucleotides, the CDR3 is TGTGCCAGTAGTATTGGAGTGGAAGGACACGAGCAGTACTTC. Amino acid sequence: CASSIGVEGHEQYF. This chain uses TRBV19 with TRBJ2-7; D ambiguous. The germline gives CDR1 LNHDA, CDR2 SQIVND (reference sequence). The CDR3 consists of 14 residues. V was pared by 3 bases and J by 5 bases, with 14 bases between. Filled out from reference TRBV19 and TRBJ2-7, the complete variable domain reads DGGITQSPKYLFRKEGQNVTLSCEQNLNHDAMYWYRQDPGQGLRLIYYSQIVNDFQKGDIAEGYSVSREKKESFPLTVTSAQKNPTAFYLCASSIGVEGHEQYFGPGTRLTVT.

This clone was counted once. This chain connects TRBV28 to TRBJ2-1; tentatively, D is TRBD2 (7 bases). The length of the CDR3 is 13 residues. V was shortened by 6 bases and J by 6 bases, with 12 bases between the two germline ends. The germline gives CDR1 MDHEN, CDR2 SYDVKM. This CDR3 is CASRLRGANEQFF. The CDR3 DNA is TGTGCCAGCAGACTTCGGGGGGCCAATGAGCAGTTCTTC.

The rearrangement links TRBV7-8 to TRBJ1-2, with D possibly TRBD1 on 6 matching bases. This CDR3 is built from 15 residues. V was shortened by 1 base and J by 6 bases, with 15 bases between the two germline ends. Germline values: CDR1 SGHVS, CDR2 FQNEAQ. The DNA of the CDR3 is TGTGCCAGCAGCTTAGGCAAGAGGGGGGGCGATGGCTACACCTTC. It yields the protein CASSLGKRGGDGYTF.

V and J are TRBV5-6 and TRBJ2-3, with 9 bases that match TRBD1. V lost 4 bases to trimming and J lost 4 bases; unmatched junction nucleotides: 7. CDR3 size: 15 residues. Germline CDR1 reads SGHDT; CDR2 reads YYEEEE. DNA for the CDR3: TGTGCCAGCAGCAACGGACAGGGGCGCGCAGATACGCAGTATTTT. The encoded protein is CASSNGQGRADTQYF. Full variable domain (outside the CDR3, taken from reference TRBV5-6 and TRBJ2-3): DAGVTQSPTHLIKTRGQQVTLRCSPKSGHDTVSWYQQALGQGPQFIFQYYEEEERQRGNFPDRFSGHQFPNYSSELNVNALLLGDSALYLCASSNGQGRADTQYFGPGTRLTVL.